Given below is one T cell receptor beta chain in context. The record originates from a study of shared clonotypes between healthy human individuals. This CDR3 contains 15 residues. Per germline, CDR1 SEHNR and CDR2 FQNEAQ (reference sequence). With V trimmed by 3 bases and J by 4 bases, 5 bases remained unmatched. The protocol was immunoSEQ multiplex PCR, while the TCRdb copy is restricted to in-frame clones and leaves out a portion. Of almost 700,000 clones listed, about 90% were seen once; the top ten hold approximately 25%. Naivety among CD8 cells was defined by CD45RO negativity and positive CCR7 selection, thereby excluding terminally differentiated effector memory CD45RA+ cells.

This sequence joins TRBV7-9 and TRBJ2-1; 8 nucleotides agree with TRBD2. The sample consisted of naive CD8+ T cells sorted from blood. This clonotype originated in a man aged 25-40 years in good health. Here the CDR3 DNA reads TGTGCCAGCAGCTTTATACTAGCGGAGTACAATGAGCAGTTCTTC. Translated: CASSFILAEYNEQFF.